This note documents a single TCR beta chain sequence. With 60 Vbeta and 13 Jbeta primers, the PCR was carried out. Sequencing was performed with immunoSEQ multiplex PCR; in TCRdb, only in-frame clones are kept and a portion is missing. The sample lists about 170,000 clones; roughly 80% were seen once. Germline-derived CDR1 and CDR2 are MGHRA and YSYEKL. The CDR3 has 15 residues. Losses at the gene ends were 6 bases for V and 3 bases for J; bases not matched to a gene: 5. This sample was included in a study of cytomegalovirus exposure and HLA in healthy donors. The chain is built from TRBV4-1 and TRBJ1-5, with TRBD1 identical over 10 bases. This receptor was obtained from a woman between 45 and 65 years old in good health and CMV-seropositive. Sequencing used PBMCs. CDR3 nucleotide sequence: TGCGCCAGCAGGAGAGGGACAGGGGACAATCAGCCCCAGCATTTT. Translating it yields CASRRGTGDNQPQHF.